These T cell receptor beta chains were read from a single sample in a study of blood T cell repertoires in COVID-19. TCRdb's table, derived via immunoSEQ multiplex PCR, lists solely in-frame clones and lacks some. The data show about 75,000 clones, approximately 85% seen once. The sequenced material came from peripheral blood. Receptor source: an elderly woman with active or convalescent COVID-19. Both conserved end residues are part of each CDR3. The order of the fields is clone size, V gene, J gene, D gene, CDR3 protein, CDR3 DNA. D genes are given only for firm matches. Only some rows state a clone size, as once, few, many or a class for expanded clones.

NA	TRBV5-1	TRBJ2-1	TRBD1	CASVSGQGSYNEQFF	TGCGCCAGCGTTTCGGGACAGGGTTCCTACAATGAGCAGTTCTTC
NA	TRBV7-2	TRBJ1-2	NA	CASSLHQFQGYTF	TGTGCCAGCAGCTTACACCAGTTCCAGGGCTACACCTTC
NA	TRBV5-6	TRBJ2-1	TRBD2	CASSASPSGSYNEQFF	TGTGCCAGCAGCGCTTCCCCTAGCGGCTCCTACAATGAGCAGTTCTTC
NA	TRBV5-5	TRBJ2-3	NA	CASSLGVSADTQYF	TGTGCCAGCAGCTTGGGAGTTTCCGCAGATACGCAGTATTTT
NA	TRBV19	TRBJ1-1	NA	CASSTPSLARGTEAFF	TGTGCCAGTAGTACCCCATCGCTGGCTCGCGGCACTGAAGCTTTCTTT
NA	TRBV28	TRBJ1-4	NA	CASRPGGANEKLFF	TGTGCCAGCAGGCCTGGGGGGGCTAATGAAAAACTGTTTTTT
once	TRBV3-1/TRBV3-2	TRBJ2-7	NA	CASSQEARVYEQYF	TGTGCCAGCAGCCAAGAGGCCAGGGTCTACGAGCAGTACTTC
NA	TRBV5-1	TRBJ2-3	TRBD2	CASSLGPSGAGTDTQYF	TGCGCCAGCAGCTTGGGCCCCAGCGGGGCGGGCACAGATACGCAGTATTTT
once	TRBV10-3	TRBJ2-5	NA	CAISSDRTLRETQYF	TGTGCCATCAGTTCAGACAGGACCCTCCGAGAGACCCAGTACTTC
NA	TRBV4-1	TRBJ2-3	TRBD2	CASSPNILAGADTQYF	TGCGCCAGCAGCCCGAACATCCTAGCGGGAGCAGATACGCAGTATTTT
NA	TRBV7-6	TRBJ2-4	TRBD1	CASSDRGLGKNIQYF	TGTGCCAGCAGCGACAGGGGGCTTGGCAAAAACATTCAGTACTTC
NA	TRBV20-1	TRBJ1-4	NA	CSARNREKLFF	TGCAGTGCTAGAAACAGGGAAAAACTGTTTTTT
once	TRBV7-2	TRBJ1-1	NA	CASSFSFVRDFSLTEAFF	TGTGCCAGCAGCTTTTCTTTCGTGCGGGACTTTTCACTCACTGAAGCTTTCTTT
NA	TRBV6-5	TRBJ2-1	NA	CASRQGTRGSAEQFF	TGTGCCAGCAGACAGGGGACTAGAGGGTCGGCTGAGCAGTTCTTC
NA	TRBV2	TRBJ1-1	NA	CASPLYTNTEAFF	TGTGCCAGCCCTCTATATACGAACACTGAAGCTTTCTTT
NA	TRBV12-3/TRBV12-4	TRBJ1-1	NA	CASSPRGWGTAFF	TGTGCCAGCAGCCCTAGGGGGTGGGGTACAGCTTTCTTT
few	TRBV6-1	TRBJ2-7	TRBD1	CASSEAGRGLTYEQYF	TGTGCCAGCAGTGAAGCGGGCAGGGGGCTCACCTACGAGCAGTACTTC
NA	TRBV7-2	TRBJ1-2	NA	CASSTFPGNYGYTF	TGTGCCAGCAGCACTTTCCCAGGGAACTATGGCTACACCTTC
NA	TRBV7-2	TRBJ1-2	NA	CASSLDREYGYTF	TGTGCCAGCAGCTTAGACCGCGAGTATGGCTACACCTTC
few	TRBV19	TRBJ1-1	TRBD1	CASSIQGAREAFF	TGTGCCAGTAGTATTCAGGGGGCAAGGGAAGCTTTCTTT
NA	TRBV20-1	TRBJ2-4	NA	CSASSLGLAKNIQYF	TGCAGTGCTAGTAGTCTGGGACTAGCCAAAAACATTCAGTACTTC
NA	TRBV6-4	TRBJ2-2	NA	CASSLTGITGELFF	TGTGCCAGCAGTCTAACAGGGATAACCGGGGAGCTGTTTTTT
NA	TRBV6-6	TRBJ2-1	NA	CASSPSKERPNEQFF	TGTGCCAGCAGTCCCTCTAAAGAGCGTCCCAATGAGCAGTTCTTC
once	TRBV19	TRBJ2-3	NA	CASSPIEGTDTQYF	TGTGCCAGTAGCCCCATTGAGGGCACAGATACGCAGTATTTT
NA	TRBV6-2/TRBV6-3	TRBJ1-2	NA	CASSYEGEPYGYTF	TGTGCCAGCAGTTACGAGGGAGAGCCTTATGGCTACACCTTC
NA	TRBV13	TRBJ2-1	TRBD2	CASSPGGRSNEQFF	TGTGCCAGCAGCCCGGGGGGGCGGTCCAATGAGCAGTTCTTC
few	TRBV5-6	TRBJ2-7	TRBD1	CASSLDRQGMAYEQYF	TGTGCCAGCAGCTTGGACCGACAGGGGATGGCCTACGAGCAGTACTTC
NA	TRBV27	TRBJ2-7	NA	CASRISGTYEQYF	TGTGCCAGCAGAATTAGCGGAACCTACGAGCAGTACTTC
once	TRBV30	TRBJ2-1	TRBD2	CAWSTGTSGYNEQFF	TGTGCCTGGTCAACCGGGACTAGCGGCTACAATGAGCAGTTCTTC
NA	TRBV11-2	TRBJ1-3	NA	CASSLDWGGSGNTIYF	TGTGCCAGCAGCTTAGACTGGGGGGGCTCTGGAAACACCATATATTTT
NA	TRBV19	TRBJ1-5	NA	CASSIRGNSNQPQHF	TGTGCCAGTAGTATTAGGGGGAATAGCAATCAGCCCCAGCATTTT
NA	TRBV6-5	TRBJ2-3	NA	CASRGQPATDTQYF	TGTGCCAGCAGGGGACAACCGGCGACAGATACGCAGTATTTT
NA	TRBV3-1/TRBV3-2	TRBJ2-1	TRBD2	CASSPRRGDRGNEQFF	TGTGCCAGCAGCCCACGCCGGGGGGACCGGGGGAATGAGCAGTTCTTC
NA	TRBV5-4	TRBJ1-2	NA	CASSRDSNYGYTF	TGTGCCAGCAGTCGTGACAGTAACTATGGCTACACCTTC
NA	TRBV9	TRBJ2-3	TRBD2	CASSVALGSSGSQYF	TGTGCCAGCAGCGTAGCATTGGGGTCTAGCGGATCGCAGTATTTT
NA	TRBV10-3	TRBJ2-7	TRBD2	CAISEGLASEQYF	TGTGCCATCAGTGAAGGACTAGCTTCCGAGCAGTACTTC
NA	TRBV3-1/TRBV3-2	TRBJ1-2	TRBD1	CASSQIQGKLTF	TGTGCCAGCAGCCAAATACAGGGGAAACTCACCTTC
NA	TRBV7-6	TRBJ2-6	TRBD2	CASSLSLAGVGGANVLTF	TGTGCCAGCAGCTTGTCGCTAGCGGGGGTGGGAGGGGCCAACGTCCTGACTTTC
NA	TRBV18	TRBJ2-5	NA	CASSPGLLETQYF	TGTGCCAGCTCACCGGGGCTTTTGGAGACCCAGTACTTC
few	TRBV4-2	TRBJ2-5	NA	CASSQDEDSGQETQYF	TGTGCCAGCAGCCAAGATGAGGATAGCGGTCAAGAGACCCAGTACTTC
NA	TRBV4-3	TRBJ1-2	NA	CASSQEISRVGYTF	TGCGCCAGCAGCCAAGAGATCAGCAGGGTGGGCTACACCTTC
NA	TRBV5-1	TRBJ2-7	TRBD1	CASSSRDRDSSYEQYF	TGCGCCAGCAGCTCACGGGACAGGGACAGCTCCTACGAGCAGTACTTC
NA	TRBV7-9	TRBJ2-1	TRBD1	CASSMGQGAVNEQFF	TGTGCCAGCAGCATGGGACAGGGGGCCGTCAATGAGCAGTTCTTC
NA	TRBV7-9	TRBJ1-4	NA	CASSSGGAVEKLFF	TGTGCCAGCAGCTCCGGGGGGGCCGTTGAAAAACTGTTTTTT
NA	TRBV28	TRBJ1-2	TRBD1	CAIQSGTGNYGYTF	TGTGCCATCCAATCCGGGACAGGGAACTATGGCTACACCTTC
NA	TRBV7-2	TRBJ1-1	NA	CASRPLGGGSTEAFF	TGTGCCAGCAGGCCCTTGGGCGGGGGCAGCACTGAAGCTTTCTTT